The clone carrying this T cell receptor (beta chain) was seen more than once but under ten times. Via MiXCR, TCRdb re-called the 5' RACE reads, giving one row per CDR3 protein. This sample carries 610,000 or so distinct CDR3 sequences, 12% of them seen once, and the ten largest clones take about 15%. This specimen comes from a study of T cells after yellow fever vaccination. Trimming cost V 4 bases and J 10 bases, with 15 bases left between them. The CDR3 covers 13 residues. Looked up from germline, CDR1 is SGHKS and CDR2 is YYEKEE (reference sequence). The gene calls are TRBV5-5 and TRBJ2-1; possible D gene TRBD2, 5 bases. Sequencing used PBMCs, obtained on the day of the yellow fever booster vaccination. This clonotype originated in a man aged 25 to 40 who received the YFV17D yellow fever vaccine. The chain's CDR3 is CASSLPEEKEQFF. The CDR3 bases are TGTGCCAGCAGCCTCCCGGAGGAAAAAGAGCAGTTCTTC.